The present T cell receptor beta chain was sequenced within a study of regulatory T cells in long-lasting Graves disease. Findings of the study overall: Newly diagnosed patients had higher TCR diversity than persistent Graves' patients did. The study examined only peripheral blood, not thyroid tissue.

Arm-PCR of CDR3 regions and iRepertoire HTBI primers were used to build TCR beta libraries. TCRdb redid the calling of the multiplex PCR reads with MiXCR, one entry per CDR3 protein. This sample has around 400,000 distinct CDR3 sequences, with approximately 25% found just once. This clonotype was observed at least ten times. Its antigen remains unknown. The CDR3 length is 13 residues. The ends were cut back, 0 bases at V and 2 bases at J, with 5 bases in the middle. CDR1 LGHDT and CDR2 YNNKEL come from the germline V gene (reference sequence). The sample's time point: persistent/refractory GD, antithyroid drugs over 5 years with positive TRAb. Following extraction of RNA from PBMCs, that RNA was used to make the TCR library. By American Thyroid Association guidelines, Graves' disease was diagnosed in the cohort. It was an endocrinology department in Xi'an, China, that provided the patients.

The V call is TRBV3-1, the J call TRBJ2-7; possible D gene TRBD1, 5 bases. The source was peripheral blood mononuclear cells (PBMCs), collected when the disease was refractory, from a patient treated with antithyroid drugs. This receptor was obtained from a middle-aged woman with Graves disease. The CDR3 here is CASSQDRAYEQYF. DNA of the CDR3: TGTGCCAGCAGCCAAGACAGGGCCTACGAGCAGTACTTC.